This T cell receptor (beta chain) is from a study of T cell responses to AZD1222 COVID-19 vaccine. Clones were read by immunoSEQ multiplex PCR, and TCRdb kept only the in-frame ones, dropping some. The table shows roughly 140,000 clones, with 89% occurring only once. The J segment lost 0 bases and the V segment lost 5 bases, leaving 3 bases of the junction unmatched. The V gene's germline CDR1 is MRHNA and CDR2 SNTAGT. This CDR3 is 14 amino acids long. This rearrangement joins TRBV6-4 to TRBJ1-2, with 7 bases lining up with TRBD1. The sequence came from an adult in good health. The material sequenced was peripheral blood, taken on day 0 of AZD1222 vaccination. DNA of the CDR3: TGTGCCAGCAGTCCCGGGACAGCTAACTATGGCTACACCTTC. Translated, it gives CASSPGTANYGYTF.